These 30 T cell receptor beta chains share one sample of origin, sequenced in a study of cytomegalovirus exposure and HLA in healthy donors. The PCR had 60 Vbeta and 13 Jbeta primers. Measured with immunoSEQ multiplex PCR; TCRdb has only the in-frame clones, and not every one. The sample carries about 89,000 clones, about 66% recorded once. Sequencing input: PBMCs. The receptors originated from a man aged 25-40 years in good health and CMV-seronegative.

The chain links TRBV19 to TRBJ1-1, with D perhaps matching TRBD1 (5 bases). The CDR3 runs 14 residues. Germline CDR1 and CDR2: LNHDA and SQIVND (reference sequence). The V gene lost 7 bases and the J gene lost 5 bases, with 17 bases spanning the gap. The CDR3 DNA is TGTGCCAGTATTGGACTAGGGGATCGTACTGAAGCTTTCTTT. Its protein product is CASIGLGDRTEAFF.

The chain joins TRBV5-1 to TRBJ2-2, with 8 positions matching TRBD1. The length of the CDR3 is 16 residues. After removal of 7 bases from V and 0 bases from J, the junction contained 8 bases not matched to a gene. The V gene's germline CDR1 is SGHRS and CDR2 YFSETQ. In nucleotides, the CDR3 is TGCGCCAGCGCCCCAACAGGGGGGACGAACACCGGGGAGCTGTTTTTT. Its translation is CASAPTGGTNTGELFF.

This clone was detected many times. The chain couples TRBV7-9 to TRBJ1-1, with D tentatively TRBD1 (5 bases). The length of the CDR3 is 13 residues. Germline CDR1 SEHNR, CDR2 FQNEAQ (reference sequence). Trimming left V 1 base short and J 10 bases short, with 13 bases between. The CDR3 DNA sequence: TGTGCCAGCAGCTTAGGACAGTCGGGGGGAGCTTTCTTT. It encodes CASSLGQSGGAFF.

The rearrangement joins TRBV4-1 to TRBJ1-1; perhaps TRBD1 as D (6 bases). The CDR3 covers 15 residues. CDR1 is MGHRA, CDR2 YSYEKL, per germline. V dropped 0 bases and J dropped 4 bases, with 12 bases sitting between them. The chain's CDR3 is CASSQEAGAPTEAFF. CDR3 nucleotides: TGCGCCAGCAGCCAAGAGGCAGGGGCGCCCACTGAAGCTTTCTTT.

V gene TRBV5-6 combines with J gene TRBJ1-1; the D gene is possibly TRBD1 (6 bases). V was pared by 7 bases and J by 0 bases, with 10 bases between. Germline CDR1 SGHDT, CDR2 YYEEEE. This CDR3 region has 13 residues. The CDR3 protein is CASQDSMNTEAFF. CDR3 nucleotides: TGTGCCAGCCAGGACAGCATGAACACTGAAGCTTTCTTT.

The chain carries TRBV7-2 and TRBJ1-1, with D perhaps TRBD1 (5 bases). V was cut by 1 base and J by 1 base, with 7 bases left in between. The CDR3 consists of 14 residues. CDR1 and CDR2 (germline): SGHTA, FQGNSA. In nucleotides, the CDR3 is TGTGCCAGCAGCTTAGAACAGGAGAACACTGAAGCTTTCTTT. It yields the protein CASSLEQENTEAFF.

The chain links TRBV6-5 to TRBJ2-3, with D possibly being TRBD2 (7 bases). The V gene's germline CDR1 is MNHEY and CDR2 SVGAGI. Trimming cost V 6 bases and J 6 bases, with 16 bases left between them. This CDR3 spans 14 amino acids. In DNA form, the CDR3 reads TGTGCCAGCAGGCGAGGGGGGGCGCTGGATACGCAGTATTTT. Its protein product is CASRRGGALDTQYF.

The chain links TRBV18 to TRBJ2-2; 7 bases are a match to TRBD1. The V gene's germline CDR1 is KGHSH and CDR2 LQKENI. The CDR3 spans 16 residues. Germline trimming cut 1 base from V and 0 bases from J; bases unmatched to any gene: 2. The chain's CDR3 is CASSPQGQSNTGELFF. CDR3 sequence (DNA): TGTGCCAGCTCACCACAGGGACAGTCGAACACCGGGGAGCTGTTTTTT.

The sample holds a few counts of this clone. The CDR3 DNA is TGTGCCAGCAGCCACGGACTAGCGAGGTACCAAGAGACCCAGTACTTC. Amino acids: CASSHGLARYQETQYF. The chain recombines TRBV7-9 with TRBJ2-5; 9 bases fit TRBD2. Germline CDR1 is SEHNR and CDR2 is FQNEAQ (reference sequence). The CDR3 extends over 16 amino acids. The J segment lost 0 bases and the V segment lost 5 bases, leaving 7 bases of the junction unmatched.

J is TRBJ1-6 and V is TRBV30, with D perhaps matching TRBD1 (5 bases). This CDR3 has 14 residues. V lost 5 bases and J lost 8, with 16 bases in between. Per the germline V gene, CDR1 is GTSNPN and CDR2 is SVGIG (reference sequence). For the CDR3, the DNA is TGTGCCTGGGGGTATGACAGAGTTTATTCACCCCTCCACTTT. This sequence encodes CAWGYDRVYSPLHF.

The V call is TRBV5-4, the J call TRBJ1-1, with D unresolved. The CDR3 runs to 16 residues. Deletions cut 0 bases from V and 0 bases from J, with 12 bases between. Per germline, CDR1 SGHNT and CDR2 YYREEE (reference sequence). CDR3 nucleotide sequence: TGTGCCAGCAGCTTGGGCTACCTCGGGGTGAACACTGAAGCTTTCTTT. It codes for CASSLGYLGVNTEAFF. Looking up the rest from reference TRBV5-4 and TRBJ1-1 gives the full variable domain: ETGVTQSPTHLIKTRGQQVTLRCSSQSGHNTVSWYQQALGQGPQFIFQYYREEENGRGNFPPRFSGLQFPNYSSELNVNALELDDSALYLCASSLGYLGVNTEAFFGQGTRLTVV.

This clone turned up a few times. This rearrangement joins TRBV7-2 to TRBJ1-2; 9 bases align to TRBD1. The length of the CDR3 is 17 residues. Germline assignment: CDR1 SGHTA and CDR2 FQGNSA. Trimming took 2 bases from V and 5 from J; bases not matched to a gene: 12. CDR3 amino acids: CASSLRRPGQGGYGYTF. The CDR3 bases are TGTGCCAGCAGCTTAAGGCGCCCGGGACAGGGAGGGTATGGCTACACCTTC.

The V gene is TRBV27, the J gene TRBJ1-4; tentative D call: TRBD1 (6 bases). The V gene lost 7 bases and the J gene lost 5 bases, with 8 bases spanning the gap. The V gene's germline CDR1 is MNHEY and CDR2 SMNVEV (reference sequence). This CDR3 spans 12 amino acids. CDR3 region: CASTRGNEKLFF. DNA of the CDR3: TGTGCCAGCACGAGGGGGAATGAAAAACTGTTTTTT. The full variable domain, rest sourced from reference TRBV27 and TRBJ1-4, is EAQVTQNPRYLITVTGKKLTVTCSQNMNHEYMSWYRQDPGLGLRQIYYSMNVEVTDKGDVPEGYKVSRKEKRNFPLILESPSPNQTSLYFCASTRGNEKLFFGSGTQLSVL.

The table lists this clone with a few counts. The chain couples TRBV30 to TRBJ1-2; D remains unclear. From germline, CDR1 is GTSNPN and CDR2 SVGIG (reference sequence). This CDR3 contains 13 residues. Trimming pared 1 base from V and 4 bases from J, leaving 10 bases between. The DNA for the CDR3 is TGTGCCTGGAGTGGCCTAGGAGGCTATGGCTACACCTTC. This codes for CAWSGLGGYGYTF.

The chain couples TRBV6-1 to TRBJ1-5, with D possibly being TRBD1 (5 bases). The CDR3 contains 15 residues. Germline V gene sequence: CDR1 MNHNS, CDR2 SASEGT. Trimming took 6 bases from V and 6 from J, leaving 18 bases between them. DNA for the CDR3: TGTGCCAGCAGCGAGACCCCAGACAGTACTCAGCCCCAGCATTTT. Amino acid sequence: CASSETPDSTQPQHF.

The V and J genes are TRBV29-1 and TRBJ1-2; 7 bases are a match to TRBD1. Germline V gives CDR1 SQVTM, CDR2 ANQGSEA. Losses at the gene ends were 6 bases for V and 7 bases for J; bases not matched to a gene: 11. The CDR3 is 13 residues long. CDR3 sequence (DNA): TGCAGCGTAGACAGGGAAGGGTTGAGTGGCTACACCTTC. Translation gives CSVDREGLSGYTF.

The chain recombines TRBV30 with TRBJ2-7; weak D call: TRBD1 (6 bases). The CDR3 is 14 amino acids. From germline, CDR1 is GTSNPN and CDR2 SVGIG (reference sequence). Trimming took off 2 bases at V and 2 bases at J, with 13 bases between the two ends. CDR3 amino acids: CAWSSVAGAYEQYF. The CDR3 DNA follows: TGTGCCTGGAGTTCGGTGGCAGGGGCCTACGAGCAGTACTTC.

The chain carries TRBV23-1 and TRBJ2-5; maybe TRBD2 (5 bases). TRBV23-1 is designated an ORF whose function remains uncertain. The V end was cut by 6 bases, the J end by 4 bases, with 12 bases between. The CDR3 has 13 amino acids. As DNA, the CDR3 is TGCGCCAGCAGCCAAGGACTGGGAGAGACCCAGTACTTC. Its translation: CASSQGLGETQYF.

This clone has just a few counts. The rearrangement uses TRBV19 and TRBJ1-5; the match to TRBD1 covers 11 bases. With V trimmed by 5 bases and J by 0 bases, 9 bases remained unmatched. In germline, CDR1 is LNHDA, CDR2 SQIVND (reference sequence). The CDR3 runs to 18 residues. The CDR3 DNA follows: TGTGCCAGTAGTGATGGGGGGACAGGGGGATATAGCAATCAGCCCCAGCATTTT. As protein: CASSDGGTGGYSNQPQHF.

In this sample, this clone turned up a few times. The rearrangement uses TRBV7-6 and TRBJ2-7; D is uncertain. Germline CDR1 and CDR2: SGHVS and FNYEAQ. V gave up 5 bases and J gave up 2 bases, with 13 bases separating them. The CDR3 is 14 residues long. The CDR3 coding sequence is TGTGCCAGCAGCCAATCTGGCAGTACCTACGAGCAGTACTTC. Amino acid sequence: CASSQSGSTYEQYF.

The V gene is TRBV7-2, the J gene TRBJ1-5; 7 nucleotides agree with TRBD1. Germline values: CDR1 SGHTA, CDR2 FQGNSA. The CDR3 length is 14 residues. Losses at the gene ends were 6 bases for V and 7 bases for J; bases not matched to a gene: 9. CDR3 nucleotide sequence: TGTGCCAGCAGTTGGGACAGTGCGAACCAGCCCCAGCATTTT. Translated, it gives CASSWDSANQPQHF.

The chain has TRBV25-1 and TRBJ2-7; 10 bases match TRBD1. This CDR3 has 14 amino acids. CDR1 is MGHDK, CDR2 SYGVNS, per germline. The V gene end was trimmed by 6 bases and the J gene end by 2 bases; junction bases not matched to a gene: 4. In DNA, the CDR3 is TGTGCCAGCAGCGGACAGGGGGTGCCCTACGAGCAGTACTTC. This codes for CASSGQGVPYEQYF.

The V call is TRBV5-4, the J call TRBJ1-2, with D tentatively TRBD1 (6 bases). The V and J ends lost 4 bases and 4 bases respectively, with 14 bases between them. Looked up from germline, CDR1 is SGHNT and CDR2 is YYREEE (reference sequence). The CDR3 has 14 amino acids. The chain's CDR3 is CASSLDSSGYGYTF. The CDR3 DNA is TGTGCCAGCAGCCTGGACAGCTCTGGCTATGGCTACACCTTC.

This chain links TRBV7-9 with TRBJ1-1, with D tentatively TRBD1 (5 bases). Germline CDR1 is SEHNR and CDR2 is FQNEAQ (reference sequence). The V end was cut by 0 bases, the J end by 11 bases, with 16 bases between. This CDR3 contains 14 residues. The CDR3, as DNA: TGTGCCAGCAGCTTAGCAACTGAAGGGGTGCGGGCTTTCTTT. Translation gives CASSLATEGVRAFF.

This clone was found once. This rearrangement joins TRBV6-6 to TRBJ1-1; D is possibly TRBD1 (6 bases). Germline assignment: CDR1 MNHNY and CDR2 SVGAGI (reference sequence). The V end lost 6 bases, the J end lost 2 bases, and 13 bases lay between the germline ends. The CDR3 runs to 14 residues. The CDR3 DNA reads TGTGCCAGCAGGGGACACAGAGAAAACACTGAAGCTTTCTTT. Protein: CASRGHRENTEAFF.

The rearrangement joins TRBV5-3 to TRBJ2-7; D possibly corresponds to TRBD1 (5 bases). TRBV5-3 is treated as an ORF (open reading frame) with a function not yet certain. V lost 2 bases to trimming and J lost 6 bases, with 9 bases between them. This CDR3 region has 12 residues. The CDR3 spells CARSFRGPEQYF. The CDR3 DNA follows: TGTGCCAGAAGCTTTAGGGGTCCCGAGCAGTACTTC.

The V gene is TRBV7-3, the J gene TRBJ1-1, with D hard to call. Germline V CDR1 and CDR2: SGHTA, FQGTGA. This CDR3 spans 12 amino acids. V was pared by 3 bases and J by 6 bases, with 8 bases between. The DNA of the CDR3 is TGTGCCAGCAGCTTCCTCGGGGCTGAAGCTTTCTTT. Its translation: CASSFLGAEAFF.

The chain couples TRBV10-3 to TRBJ1-3; the match to TRBD1 covers 11 bases. The germline V gene encodes CDR1 ENHRY and CDR2 SYGVKD. The CDR3 is made up of 16 amino acids. Germline trimming cut 8 bases from V and 2 bases from J; bases unmatched to any gene: 8. This chain's CDR3 is CAIFGAGQGAGNTIYF. CDR3 nucleotides: TGTGCCATCTTTGGAGCGGGACAGGGGGCTGGAAACACCATATATTTT.

The chain is built from TRBV7-6 and TRBJ2-7; 10 nucleotides line up with TRBD2. The CDR3 length is 18 residues. Unmatched junction bases numbered 14, after V lost 1 base and J lost 5 bases. Germline V gene lookup returns CDR1 SGHVS and CDR2 FNYEAQ. The chain's CDR3 is CASSLGRRASGGADEQYF. The CDR3 DNA sequence: TGTGCCAGCAGCTTAGGGCGAAGGGCAAGCGGGGGGGCCGACGAGCAGTACTTC.

The V and J genes are TRBV7-2 and TRBJ2-1; maybe TRBD2 (6 bases). Germline lookup yields CDR1 SGHTA and CDR2 FQGNSA. V gave up 6 bases and J gave up 2 bases, with 14 bases separating them. The CDR3 consists of 15 residues. The CDR3 DNA follows: TGTGCCAGCAGTTACCCGGGACTGGCCTACAATGAGCAGTTCTTC. As protein: CASSYPGLAYNEQFF.